Listed below are T cell receptor beta chains from one sample, sequenced in a study of radiotherapy plus CTLA-4 blockade in lung cancer. TCRdb's table, derived via immunoSEQ multiplex PCR, lists solely in-frame clones and lacks some. This table holds 45,000 or so clones, roughly 76% found once. Specimen: peripheral blood, collected from a patient treated with radiotherapy plus ipilimumab. The source is a human donor with non-small cell lung cancer who had a complete response to radiotherapy plus ipilimumab. CDR3s include the opening cysteine and the closing phenylalanine or tryptophan. D genes are given only for firm matches. The listing skips clone size in some rows; elsewhere it reads once, few, many or a size class.

v_gene: TRBV2
j_gene: TRBJ1-4
d_gene: -
len: 14
abundance: -
CDR3nt: TGTGCCAGCAAGGTGATTCAGGGAGGTGAAAAACTGTTTTTT
CDR3aa: CASKVIQGGEKLFF

v_gene: TRBV27
j_gene: TRBJ1-3
d_gene: -
len: 16
abundance: -
CDR3nt: TGTGCCAGCAGTTTACAACAGGGTATCGGGAGAAACACCATATATTTT
CDR3aa: CASSLQQGIGRNTIYF

v_gene: TRBV4-1
j_gene: TRBJ1-1
d_gene: -
len: 13
abundance: -
CDR3nt: TGCGCCAGCAAGGGGGAAATAGACACTGAAGCTTTCTTT
CDR3aa: CASKGEIDTEAFF

v_gene: TRBV2
j_gene: TRBJ2-2
d_gene: TRBD1
len: 15
abundance: -
CDR3nt: TGCGCCAGCAGTCTGACCCCCAGGGGGATCGGGGAGCTGTTTTTT
CDR3aa: CASSLTPRGIGELFF

v_gene: TRBV30
j_gene: TRBJ1-3
d_gene: -
len: 14
abundance: few
CDR3nt: TGTGCCTGGAGTGTGCAGGGAACTGGAAACACCATATATTTT
CDR3aa: CAWSVQGTGNTIYF

v_gene: TRBV15
j_gene: TRBJ1-5
d_gene: -
len: 15
abundance: -
CDR3nt: TGTGCCACCAGCCTGGGGAGAGATAGCAATCAGCCCCAGCATTTT
CDR3aa: CATSLGRDSNQPQHF

v_gene: TRBV11-3
j_gene: TRBJ1-6
d_gene: TRBD1
len: 14
abundance: -
CDR3nt: TGTGCCAGCAGCTTTGGGACAGGGAATTCACCCCTCCACTTT
CDR3aa: CASSFGTGNSPLHF

v_gene: TRBV2
j_gene: TRBJ2-7
d_gene: -
len: 12
abundance: -
CDR3nt: TGTGCCAGCAGTAAGACAAACTACGAGCAGTACTTC
CDR3aa: CASSKTNYEQYF

v_gene: TRBV5-1
j_gene: TRBJ1-2
d_gene: -
len: 15
abundance: once
CDR3nt: TGCGCCAGCAGCTACGGGACAATGTTAGCCTATGGCTACACCTTC
CDR3aa: CASSYGTMLAYGYTF

v_gene: TRBV19
j_gene: TRBJ2-7
d_gene: -
len: 14
abundance: -
CDR3nt: TGTGCCAGTAGTGCGGGACGGACAACCTACGAGCAGTACTTC
CDR3aa: CASSAGRTTYEQYF